This T cell receptor (beta chain) was sequenced in a study of blood T cell repertoires in COVID-19. TCRdb's table, derived via immunoSEQ multiplex PCR, lists solely in-frame clones and lacks some. This table has 200,000 to 250,000 clones, about 83% appearing once. The CDR3 spans 16 residues. Germline CDR1 is SNHLY and CDR2 is FYNNEI. V shed 5 bases and J 6 bases; nucleotides not matched to a gene: 11. The rearrangement uses TRBV2 and TRBJ1-1; 11 nucleotides align to TRBD1. Material for sequencing was peripheral blood. This TCR derives from a man aged 80 or over with acute or convalescent COVID-19. CDR3 bases: TGTGCCAGCAGTCAGGACAGGGGGCCCAGGGCGGCTGAAGCTTTCTTT. Translation gives CASSQDRGPRAAEAFF.